These T cell receptor beta chains were read from a single sample in a study of blood T cell repertoires in COVID-19. Sequenced by immunoSEQ multiplex PCR; TCRdb stores in-frame clones only, minus some. The table has 110,000 to 150,000 clones, roughly 88% seen once. The sequencing input was PBMCs or T cells enriched from blood (not recorded which). The receptors shown here come from a man between 45 and 60 years old who had recovered from COVID-19. Each CDR3 is given with its conserved first and last residue. A D gene is named only where the DNA matches it firmly. Clone size is not always given. Where it is, it says once, few, many or a class for expanded clones.

v_call: TRBV4-2; j_call: TRBJ2-1; d_call: TRBD2; clone_size: .; cdr3_length: 18; cdr3_nt: TGTGCCAGCAGCTTGAGGACTAGCGGGAGAAACCAATTCTATGAGCAGTTCTTC; cdr3_aa: CASSLRTSGRNQFYEQFF
v_call: TRBV6-2/TRBV6-3; j_call: TRBJ1-1; d_call: .; clone_size: once; cdr3_length: 16; cdr3_nt: TGTGCCAGCAGTTACCAACCGGGTTTGATGAACACTGAAGCTTTCTTT; cdr3_aa: CASSYQPGLMNTEAFF
v_call: TRBV18; j_call: TRBJ1-1; d_call: .; clone_size: .; cdr3_length: 13; cdr3_nt: TGTGCCAGCTCCTATGGGGCGAACACTGAAGCTTTCTTT; cdr3_aa: CASSYGANTEAFF
v_call: TRBV24-1; j_call: TRBJ2-7; d_call: TRBD1; clone_size: .; cdr3_length: 19; cdr3_nt: TGTGCCACCAGTGACCCGGACAGGGTTCGACTAGTAGCGATCTACGAGCAGTACTTC; cdr3_aa: CATSDPDRVRLVAIYEQYF
v_call: TRBV5-1; j_call: TRBJ2-3; d_call: .; clone_size: .; cdr3_length: 18; cdr3_nt: TGCGCCAGCAGCTTGGAGTTAGGGTTAGGGGGACCGCAACATACGCAGTATTTT; cdr3_aa: CASSLELGLGGPQHTQYF
v_call: TRBV7-9; j_call: TRBJ2-1; d_call: TRBD2; clone_size: .; cdr3_length: 15; cdr3_nt: TGTGCCAGCAGCCCCCCCGGGACCTGGGAGGGTGAGCAGTTCTTC; cdr3_aa: CASSPPGTWEGEQFF
v_call: TRBV9; j_call: TRBJ1-2; d_call: .; clone_size: .; cdr3_length: 16; cdr3_nt: TGTGCCAGCAGCGTAGAACCCCGGGGTCTCCCCTATGGCTACACCTTC; cdr3_aa: CASSVEPRGLPYGYTF
v_call: TRBV2; j_call: TRBJ2-1; d_call: .; clone_size: .; cdr3_length: 15; cdr3_nt: TGTGCCAGCAGAGGGGGACTACCTATCGGTAATGAGCAGTTCTTC; cdr3_aa: CASRGGLPIGNEQFF
v_call: TRBV4-2; j_call: TRBJ2-3; d_call: TRBD2; clone_size: .; cdr3_length: 18; cdr3_nt: TGTGCCAGCAGCCAAGCGGGACTAGCGGGGGGCCAAGCAGATACGCAGTATTTT; cdr3_aa: CASSQAGLAGGQADTQYF
v_call: TRBV11-2; j_call: TRBJ2-7; d_call: TRBD2; clone_size: .; cdr3_length: 13; cdr3_nt: TGTGCCAGCAGCCTAACTTGGGAGGGCGAGCAGTACTTC; cdr3_aa: CASSLTWEGEQYF
v_call: TRBV24-1; j_call: TRBJ2-1; d_call: TRBD2; clone_size: .; cdr3_length: 18; cdr3_nt: TGTGCCACCAGTGACTTAACAGGGACTAGCGGGAGTACCTATGAGCAGTTCTTC; cdr3_aa: CATSDLTGTSGSTYEQFF
v_call: TRBV4-1; j_call: TRBJ2-1; d_call: TRBD2; clone_size: .; cdr3_length: 16; cdr3_nt: TGCGCCAGCAGCCAAGATCTAGCGGGTACGAACAATGAGCAGTTCTTC; cdr3_aa: CASSQDLAGTNNEQFF
v_call: TRBV7-2; j_call: TRBJ1-1; d_call: TRBD1; clone_size: .; cdr3_length: 16; cdr3_nt: TGTGCCAGCAGCTTAGCGGCGACAGGGCTGAACACTGAAGCTTTCTTT; cdr3_aa: CASSLAATGLNTEAFF
v_call: TRBV13; j_call: TRBJ2-7; d_call: TRBD1; clone_size: .; cdr3_length: 14; cdr3_nt: TGTGCCAGCAGGACGGGACAGGGTTTATACGAGCAGTACTTC; cdr3_aa: CASRTGQGLYEQYF
v_call: TRBV7-2; j_call: TRBJ2-3; d_call: TRBD2; clone_size: .; cdr3_length: 18; cdr3_nt: TGTGCCAGCAGCTTACCCGGTCTAGCGGGAGTAGTTACAGATACGCAGTATTTT; cdr3_aa: CASSLPGLAGVVTDTQYF
v_call: TRBV10-3; j_call: TRBJ1-5; d_call: .; clone_size: .; cdr3_length: 13; cdr3_nt: TGTGCCATCAGTGGGACAGTCAATCAGCCCCAGCATTTT; cdr3_aa: CAISGTVNQPQHF
v_call: TRBV7-2; j_call: TRBJ2-5; d_call: TRBD1; clone_size: .; cdr3_length: 14; cdr3_nt: TGTGCCAGCAGCGGACAGGGTATCCAAGAGACCCAGTACTTC; cdr3_aa: CASSGQGIQETQYF
v_call: TRBV28; j_call: TRBJ1-3; d_call: TRBD1; clone_size: .; cdr3_length: 14; cdr3_nt: TGTGCCAGCCGGACAGGCCTCTCTGGAAACACCATATATTTT; cdr3_aa: CASRTGLSGNTIYF
v_call: TRBV7-2; j_call: TRBJ1-1; d_call: TRBD1; clone_size: .; cdr3_length: 15; cdr3_nt: TGTGCCAGCAGCACACACAGGGGGGAGAACACTGAAGCTTTCTTT; cdr3_aa: CASSTHRGENTEAFF
v_call: TRBV5-1; j_call: TRBJ1-2; d_call: .; clone_size: .; cdr3_length: 12; cdr3_nt: TGCGCCAGCAGCGTCGACTTCTATGGCTACACCTTC; cdr3_aa: CASSVDFYGYTF
v_call: TRBV28; j_call: TRBJ1-4; d_call: TRBD1; clone_size: .; cdr3_length: 15; cdr3_nt: TGTGCCAGCACCCCTTTTACGGGACAGGGCGGAAAACTGTTTTTT; cdr3_aa: CASTPFTGQGGKLFF
v_call: TRBV19; j_call: TRBJ1-3; d_call: .; clone_size: .; cdr3_length: 14; cdr3_nt: TGTGCCAGTAGAGTTTCGGGTTCTGGAAACACCATATATTTT; cdr3_aa: CASRVSGSGNTIYF
v_call: TRBV5-1; j_call: TRBJ2-7; d_call: TRBD2; clone_size: .; cdr3_length: 15; cdr3_nt: TGCGCCAGCAGCCAGATAGCGGGAGATAAGTACGAGCAGTACTTC; cdr3_aa: CASSQIAGDKYEQYF
v_call: TRBV7-2; j_call: TRBJ1-2; d_call: .; clone_size: .; cdr3_length: 16; cdr3_nt: TGTGCCAGCAGCTTAGCAGCTACAGGAACTAACTATGGCTACACCTTC; cdr3_aa: CASSLAATGTNYGYTF
v_call: TRBV29-1; j_call: TRBJ1-1; d_call: .; clone_size: few; cdr3_length: 12; cdr3_nt: TGCAGCGTTGGGGGGGTGAACACTGAAGCTTTCTTT; cdr3_aa: CSVGGVNTEAFF
v_call: TRBV18; j_call: TRBJ1-6; d_call: TRBD1; clone_size: few; cdr3_length: 15; cdr3_nt: TGTGCCAGCTCACCGACGACAGGGGGCGGCTCACCCCTCCACTTT; cdr3_aa: CASSPTTGGGSPLHF
v_call: TRBV27; j_call: TRBJ2-7; d_call: TRBD2; clone_size: .; cdr3_length: 16; cdr3_nt: TGTGCCAGCAAGAAAATAGCGGGAGGGAGCTCCTACGAGCAGTACTTC; cdr3_aa: CASKKIAGGSSYEQYF
v_call: TRBV6-2/TRBV6-3; j_call: TRBJ1-2; d_call: .; clone_size: .; cdr3_length: 11; cdr3_nt: TGTGCCAGCAGTACTTACTATGGCTACACCTTC; cdr3_aa: CASSTYYGYTF
v_call: TRBV4-2; j_call: TRBJ2-1; d_call: TRBD2; clone_size: .; cdr3_length: 16; cdr3_nt: TGTGCCAGCAGCCAAGCGGGTAGCGGGGGGCCCCATGAGCAGTTCTTC; cdr3_aa: CASSQAGSGGPHEQFF
v_call: TRBV14; j_call: TRBJ1-3; d_call: .; clone_size: .; cdr3_length: 12; cdr3_nt: TGTGCCAGCAGCCAACCGGGAAACACCATATATTTT; cdr3_aa: CASSQPGNTIYF
v_call: TRBV27; j_call: TRBJ1-2; d_call: TRBD1; clone_size: .; cdr3_length: 18; cdr3_nt: TGTGCCAGCAGTTTAAGATCGGGGACAGGGAGGAATATCTATGGCTACACCTTC; cdr3_aa: CASSLRSGTGRNIYGYTF
v_call: TRBV30; j_call: TRBJ1-1; d_call: .; clone_size: .; cdr3_length: 12; cdr3_nt: TGTGCCTGGAGTGTATCCCAAACTGAAGCTTTCTTT; cdr3_aa: CAWSVSQTEAFF
v_call: TRBV5-8; j_call: TRBJ1-5; d_call: .; clone_size: few; cdr3_length: 13; cdr3_nt: TGTGCCAGCAGCGCTGACTCCGGACAGCCCCAGCATTTT; cdr3_aa: CASSADSGQPQHF
v_call: TRBV6-2/TRBV6-3; j_call: TRBJ2-3; d_call: .; clone_size: .; cdr3_length: 15; cdr3_nt: TGTGCCAGCAGTTACTTGGAGACTAGCACAGATACGCAGTATTTT; cdr3_aa: CASSYLETSTDTQYF
v_call: TRBV6-6; j_call: TRBJ1-5; d_call: TRBD1; clone_size: .; cdr3_length: 13; cdr3_nt: TGTGCCAGCACCGTACAGGGGAATCAGCCCCAGCATTTT; cdr3_aa: CASTVQGNQPQHF
v_call: TRBV2; j_call: TRBJ1-1; d_call: .; clone_size: few; cdr3_length: 13; cdr3_nt: TGTGCCAGCAGTGCTACAGATGACACTGAAGCTTTCTTT; cdr3_aa: CASSATDDTEAFF
v_call: TRBV18; j_call: TRBJ2-5; d_call: TRBD1; clone_size: .; cdr3_length: 17; cdr3_nt: TGTGCCAGCTCACCATCTACCCCAGGACAGGGGGGAAGAGCCCAGTACTTC; cdr3_aa: CASSPSTPGQGGRAQYF
v_call: TRBV5-5; j_call: TRBJ2-5; d_call: .; clone_size: .; cdr3_length: 13; cdr3_nt: TGTGCCAGCACCCTGGAGGGCCGAGAGACCCAGTACTTC; cdr3_aa: CASTLEGRETQYF
v_call: TRBV29-1; j_call: TRBJ1-2; d_call: .; clone_size: .; cdr3_length: 14; cdr3_nt: TGCAGCGTTGATTCGGTCGGTCCCAACTATGGCTACACCTTC; cdr3_aa: CSVDSVGPNYGYTF
v_call: TRBV3-1/TRBV3-2; j_call: TRBJ2-1; d_call: TRBD2; clone_size: .; cdr3_length: 15; cdr3_nt: TGTGCCAGCAGCCGCAATGGCGGACTAGCATATGAGCAGTTCTTC; cdr3_aa: CASSRNGGLAYEQFF
v_call: TRBV2; j_call: TRBJ1-1; d_call: TRBD1; clone_size: few; cdr3_length: 12; cdr3_nt: TGTGCCAGCACCAAGGACAGGGGGGAAGCTTTCTTT; cdr3_aa: CASTKDRGEAFF
v_call: TRBV7-3; j_call: TRBJ1-6; d_call: .; clone_size: .; cdr3_length: 13; cdr3_nt: TGTGCCAGCAGCTTTGGGCCCAATTCACCCCTCCACTTT; cdr3_aa: CASSFGPNSPLHF
v_call: TRBV4-3; j_call: TRBJ2-2; d_call: .; clone_size: .; cdr3_length: 16; cdr3_nt: TGCGCCAGCAGCCAAGAATTCGGCAGGGCCACCGGGGAGCTGTTTTTT; cdr3_aa: CASSQEFGRATGELFF
v_call: TRBV30; j_call: TRBJ2-3; d_call: TRBD2; clone_size: .; cdr3_length: 15; cdr3_nt: TGTGCCTGGGGAGGGGTAGCGGGGAGCACAGATACGCAGTATTTT; cdr3_aa: CAWGGVAGSTDTQYF
v_call: TRBV28; j_call: TRBJ2-3; d_call: .; clone_size: .; cdr3_length: 11; cdr3_nt: TGTGCCAGCAGCCTTGGTGGGCCGCAGTATTTT; cdr3_aa: CASSLGGPQYF
v_call: TRBV7-2; j_call: TRBJ1-4; d_call: .; clone_size: .; cdr3_length: 14; cdr3_nt: TGTGCCAGCAGCTTACGAGCAACTAATGAAAAACTGTTTTTT; cdr3_aa: CASSLRATNEKLFF
v_call: TRBV5-4; j_call: TRBJ1-4; d_call: TRBD1; clone_size: .; cdr3_length: 18; cdr3_nt: TGTGCCAGCAGCTTTGGCCGGCCAGGGGGCTTGGCTAATGAAAAACTGTTTTTT; cdr3_aa: CASSFGRPGGLANEKLFF
v_call: TRBV5-5; j_call: TRBJ2-6; d_call: .; clone_size: .; cdr3_length: 15; cdr3_nt: TGTGCCAGCAGATACTCAGGGGCTGGGGCCAACGTCCTGACTTTC; cdr3_aa: CASRYSGAGANVLTF
v_call: TRBV19; j_call: TRBJ2-5; d_call: TRBD1; clone_size: .; cdr3_length: 15; cdr3_nt: TGTGCCAGTAGAGAGATGACAGGGGGCCGGGAGACCCAGTACTTC; cdr3_aa: CASREMTGGRETQYF
v_call: TRBV14; j_call: TRBJ1-3; d_call: .; clone_size: once; cdr3_length: 17; cdr3_nt: TGTGCCAGCAGCCCCAACGATCGCCGGGGCTCTGGAAACACCATATATTTT; cdr3_aa: CASSPNDRRGSGNTIYF
v_call: TRBV5-1; j_call: TRBJ2-1; d_call: TRBD2; clone_size: .; cdr3_length: 17; cdr3_nt: TGCGCCAGCAGCTTTCTAGCGGGGGGGCGGACCTACAATGAGCAGTTCTTC; cdr3_aa: CASSFLAGGRTYNEQFF
v_call: TRBV19; j_call: TRBJ1-1; d_call: .; clone_size: .; cdr3_length: 13; cdr3_nt: TGTGCCAGTAGTGACAGAATGAACACTGAAGCTTTCTTT; cdr3_aa: CASSDRMNTEAFF
v_call: TRBV5-1; j_call: TRBJ2-3; d_call: TRBD2; clone_size: .; cdr3_length: 15; cdr3_nt: TGCGCCAGCAGCTTGGGGGGCGGGAGCTCAGATACGCAGTATTTT; cdr3_aa: CASSLGGGSSDTQYF
v_call: TRBV6-5; j_call: TRBJ2-5; d_call: TRBD1; clone_size: .; cdr3_length: 16; cdr3_nt: TGTGCCAGCAGTTACCACGGGACAGCGGAACAAGAGACCCAGTACTTC; cdr3_aa: CASSYHGTAEQETQYF
v_call: TRBV5-5; j_call: TRBJ2-7; d_call: .; clone_size: .; cdr3_length: 15; cdr3_nt: TGTGCCAGCAGCCCGGGGGTGGGTGTCCCCTACGAGCAGTACTTC; cdr3_aa: CASSPGVGVPYEQYF
v_call: TRBV15; j_call: TRBJ2-7; d_call: TRBD2; clone_size: .; cdr3_length: 17; cdr3_nt: TGTGCCACCAGCAGAGAAAAGGGACTAGCGGGATTGTACGAGCAGTACTTC; cdr3_aa: CATSREKGLAGLYEQYF
v_call: TRBV27; j_call: TRBJ2-7; d_call: TRBD1; clone_size: .; cdr3_length: 14; cdr3_nt: TGTGCCAGCAGTACGGACAGGGGGCTGTACGAGCAGTACTTC; cdr3_aa: CASSTDRGLYEQYF